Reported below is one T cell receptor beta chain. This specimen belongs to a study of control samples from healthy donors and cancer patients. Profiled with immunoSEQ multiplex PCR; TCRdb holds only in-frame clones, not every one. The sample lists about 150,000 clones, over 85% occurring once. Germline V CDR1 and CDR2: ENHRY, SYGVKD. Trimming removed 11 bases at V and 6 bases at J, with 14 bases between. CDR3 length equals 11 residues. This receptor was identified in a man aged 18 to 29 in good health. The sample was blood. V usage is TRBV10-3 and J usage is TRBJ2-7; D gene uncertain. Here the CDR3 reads CASSLSSEQYF. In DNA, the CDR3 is TGTGCCTCGTCGCTATCGTCCGAGCAGTACTTC.